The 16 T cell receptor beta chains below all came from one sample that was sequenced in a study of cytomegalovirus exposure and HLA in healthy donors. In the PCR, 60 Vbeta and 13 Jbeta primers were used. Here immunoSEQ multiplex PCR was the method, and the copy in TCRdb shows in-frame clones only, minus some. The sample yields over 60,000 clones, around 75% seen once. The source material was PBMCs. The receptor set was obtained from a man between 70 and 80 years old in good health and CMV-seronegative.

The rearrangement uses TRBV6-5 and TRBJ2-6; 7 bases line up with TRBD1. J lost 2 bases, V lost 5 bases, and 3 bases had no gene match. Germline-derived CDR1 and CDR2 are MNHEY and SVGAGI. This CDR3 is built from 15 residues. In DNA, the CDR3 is TGTGCCAGCAGTCTTCAGGGGGCTGGGGCCAACGTCCTGACTTTC. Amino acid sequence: CASSLQGAGANVLTF.

CDR3 sequence: CASSKRPRTGFADTQYF. The CDR3 bases are TGTGCCAGCAGCAAACGACCCAGGACAGGGTTTGCAGATACGCAGTATTTT. The V call is TRBV14, the J call TRBJ2-3; 8 bases fit TRBD1. The V gene end was trimmed by 5 bases and the J gene end by 4 bases; junction bases not matched to a gene: 14. The CDR3 is made up of 17 amino acids. Germline loops: CDR1 SGHDN, CDR2 FVKESK.

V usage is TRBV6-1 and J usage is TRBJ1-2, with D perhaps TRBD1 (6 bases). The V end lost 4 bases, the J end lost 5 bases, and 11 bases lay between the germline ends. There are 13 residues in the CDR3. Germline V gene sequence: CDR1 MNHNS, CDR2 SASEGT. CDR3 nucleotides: TGTGCCAGCAGTGCACAGGGAGAATATGGCTACACCTTC. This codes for CASSAQGEYGYTF.

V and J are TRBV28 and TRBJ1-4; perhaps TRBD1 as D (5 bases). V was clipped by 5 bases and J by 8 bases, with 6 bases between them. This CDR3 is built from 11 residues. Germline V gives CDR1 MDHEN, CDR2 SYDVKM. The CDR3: CASSPGEKLFF. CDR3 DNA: TGTGCCAGCAGTCCAGGGGAAAAACTGTTTTTT.

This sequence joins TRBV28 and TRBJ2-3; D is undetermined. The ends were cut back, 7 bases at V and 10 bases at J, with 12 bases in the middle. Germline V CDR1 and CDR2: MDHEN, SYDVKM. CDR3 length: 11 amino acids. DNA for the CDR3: TGTGCCAGCAAGCGTACCCGGGCGCAGTATTTT. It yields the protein CASKRTRAQYF.

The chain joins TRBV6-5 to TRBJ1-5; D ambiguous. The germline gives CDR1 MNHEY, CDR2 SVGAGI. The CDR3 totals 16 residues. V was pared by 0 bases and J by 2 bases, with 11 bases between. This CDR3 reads CASSYSWEVGNQPQHF. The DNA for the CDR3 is TGTGCCAGCAGTTACTCCTGGGAGGTGGGCAATCAGCCCCAGCATTTT.

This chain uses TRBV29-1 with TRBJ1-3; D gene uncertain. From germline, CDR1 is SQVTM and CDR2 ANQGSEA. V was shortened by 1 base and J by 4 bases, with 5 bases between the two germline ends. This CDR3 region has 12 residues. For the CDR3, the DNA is TGCAGCGTTGAAGCCTCGGGAAACACCATATATTTT. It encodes CSVEASGNTIYF.

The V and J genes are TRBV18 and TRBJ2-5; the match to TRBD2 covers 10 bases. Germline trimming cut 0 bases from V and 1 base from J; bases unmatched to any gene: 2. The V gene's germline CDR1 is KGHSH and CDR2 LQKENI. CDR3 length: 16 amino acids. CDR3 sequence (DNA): TGTGCCAGCTCACCACCGGCTAGCGGGGGCCAAGAGACCCAGTACTTC. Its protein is CASSPPASGGQETQYF.

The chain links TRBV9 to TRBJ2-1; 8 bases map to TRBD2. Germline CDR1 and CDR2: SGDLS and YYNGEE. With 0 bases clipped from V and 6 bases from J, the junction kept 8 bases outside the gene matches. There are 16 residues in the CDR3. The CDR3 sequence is CASSVGPLGGANEQFF. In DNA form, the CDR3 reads TGTGCCAGCAGCGTAGGCCCCCTCGGGGGGGCCAATGAGCAGTTCTTC.

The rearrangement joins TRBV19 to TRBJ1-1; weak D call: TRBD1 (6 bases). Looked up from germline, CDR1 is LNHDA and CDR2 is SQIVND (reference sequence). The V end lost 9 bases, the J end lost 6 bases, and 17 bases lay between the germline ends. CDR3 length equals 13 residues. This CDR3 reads CASRQEPGAEAFF. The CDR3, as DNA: TGTGCCAGCAGACAGGAGCCTGGCGCTGAAGCTTTCTTT.

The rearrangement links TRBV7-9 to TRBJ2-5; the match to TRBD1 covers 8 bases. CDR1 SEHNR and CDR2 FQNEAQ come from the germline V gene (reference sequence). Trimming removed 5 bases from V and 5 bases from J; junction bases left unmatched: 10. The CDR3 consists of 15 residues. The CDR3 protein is CASSPGQGTGETQYF. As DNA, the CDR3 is TGTGCCAGCAGCCCAGGACAGGGAACAGGGGAGACCCAGTACTTC.

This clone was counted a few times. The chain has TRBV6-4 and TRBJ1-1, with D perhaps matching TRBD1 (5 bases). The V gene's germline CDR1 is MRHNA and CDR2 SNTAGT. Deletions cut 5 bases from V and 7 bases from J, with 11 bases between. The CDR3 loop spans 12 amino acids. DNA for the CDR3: TGTGCCAGCAGTACAGGTAAACTTGAAGCTTTCTTT. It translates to CASSTGKLEAFF.

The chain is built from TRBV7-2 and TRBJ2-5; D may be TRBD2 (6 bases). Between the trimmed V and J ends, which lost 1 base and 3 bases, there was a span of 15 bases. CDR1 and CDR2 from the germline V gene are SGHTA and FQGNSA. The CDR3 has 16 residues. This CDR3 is CASSLGSGLTKETQYF. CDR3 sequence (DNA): TGTGCCAGCAGCTTAGGGTCCGGACTAACAAAAGAGACCCAGTACTTC.

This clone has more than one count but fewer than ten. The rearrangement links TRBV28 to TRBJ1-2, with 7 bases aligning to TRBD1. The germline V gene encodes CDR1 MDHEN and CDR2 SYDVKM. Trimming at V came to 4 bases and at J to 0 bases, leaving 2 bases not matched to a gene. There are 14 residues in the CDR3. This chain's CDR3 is CASSSTGANYGYTF. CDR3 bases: TGTGCCAGCAGTTCAACAGGGGCTAACTATGGCTACACCTTC.

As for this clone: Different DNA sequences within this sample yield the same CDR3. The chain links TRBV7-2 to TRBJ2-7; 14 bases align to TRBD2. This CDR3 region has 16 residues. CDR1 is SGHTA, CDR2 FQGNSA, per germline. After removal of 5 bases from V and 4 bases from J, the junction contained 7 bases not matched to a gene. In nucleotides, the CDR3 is TGTGCCAGCAGCCCGCGACTAGCGGGAGGGCCTTACGAGCAGTACTTC. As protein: CASSPRLAGGPYEQYF. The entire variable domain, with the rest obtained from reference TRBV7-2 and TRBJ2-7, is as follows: GAGVSQSPSNKVTEKGKDVELRCDPISGHTALYWYRQSLGQGLEFLIYFQGNSAPDKSGLPSDRFSAERTGGSVSTLTIQRTQQEDSAVYLCASSPRLAGGPYEQYFGPGTRLTVT.

The chain's CDR3 is CVTGGRSYNSPLHF. The CDR3 region has the DNA TGTGTCACAGGGGGAAGGTCCTATAATTCACCCCTCCACTTT. V gene TRBV6-1 combines with J gene TRBJ1-6; 8 bases align to TRBD1. Germline CDR1 reads MNHNS; CDR2 reads SASEGT. The CDR3 contains 14 residues.